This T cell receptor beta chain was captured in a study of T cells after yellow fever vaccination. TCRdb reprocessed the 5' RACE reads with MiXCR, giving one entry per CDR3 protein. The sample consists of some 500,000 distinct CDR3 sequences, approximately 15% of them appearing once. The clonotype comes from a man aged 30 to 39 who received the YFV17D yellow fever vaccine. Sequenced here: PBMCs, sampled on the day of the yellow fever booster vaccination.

The CDR3 DNA is TGTGCCAGCAGCTCCAGACTAGTTAATTTCTACGAGCAGTACTTC. Amino acid sequence: CASSSRLVNFYEQYF. The chain employs TRBV7-2 and TRBJ2-7, with D possibly TRBD2 on 6 matching bases. The CDR3 consists of 15 residues. The germline V gene encodes CDR1 SGHTA and CDR2 FQGNSA. The germline V and J ends were trimmed by 4 bases and 3 bases, with 16 bases remaining between them.